This TCR beta chain was observed in a study of cytomegalovirus exposure and HLA in healthy donors. About this clone: Its target is unknown.

Points from the study as a whole: Within an earlier analysis, most TCR beta V segments proved productive either about 87% or about 30% of the time. Judged likely to be a sequencing artifact was a cluster of highly shared sequence variants.

PCR primers comprised 60 Vbeta and 13 Jbeta primers. Clones were read by immunoSEQ multiplex PCR, and TCRdb kept only the in-frame ones, dropping some. Its table records under 250,000 clones. The germline gives CDR1 SNHLY, CDR2 FYNNEI. V was clipped by 9 bases and J by 5 bases; unmatched bases: 9. The CDR3 loop spans 15 amino acids. The specimen was PBMCs. V usage is TRBV2 and J usage is TRBJ2-5; 13 bases are a match to TRBD2. The clonotype comes from a girl aged 2-10 years in good health and CMV-seropositive. The CDR3 region is CARGLAGRGVETQYF. The CDR3 nucleotides read TGTGCCAGGGGACTAGCGGGACGTGGGGTGGAGACCCAGTACTTC. The complete variable domain, with remaining parts taken from reference TRBV2 and TRBJ2-5, reads EPEVTQTPSHQVTQMGQEVILRCVPISNHLYFYWYRQILGQKVEFLVSFYNNEISEKSEIFDDQFSVERPDGSNFTLKIRSTKLEDSAMYFCARGLAGRGVETQYFGPGTRLLVL.